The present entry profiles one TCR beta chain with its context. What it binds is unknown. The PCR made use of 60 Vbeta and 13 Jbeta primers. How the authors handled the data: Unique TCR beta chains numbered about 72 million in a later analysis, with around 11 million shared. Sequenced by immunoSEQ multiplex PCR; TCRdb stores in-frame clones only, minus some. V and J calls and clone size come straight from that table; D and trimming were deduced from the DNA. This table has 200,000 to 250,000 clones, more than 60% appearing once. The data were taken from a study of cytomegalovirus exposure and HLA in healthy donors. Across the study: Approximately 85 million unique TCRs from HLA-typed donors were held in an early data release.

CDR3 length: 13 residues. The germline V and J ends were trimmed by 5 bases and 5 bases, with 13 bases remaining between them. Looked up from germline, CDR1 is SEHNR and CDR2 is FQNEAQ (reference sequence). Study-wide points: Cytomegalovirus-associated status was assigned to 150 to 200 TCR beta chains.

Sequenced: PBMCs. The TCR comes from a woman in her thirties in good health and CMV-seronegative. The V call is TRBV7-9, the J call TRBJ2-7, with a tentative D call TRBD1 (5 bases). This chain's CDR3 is CASSGATGHEQYF. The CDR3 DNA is TGTGCCAGCAGCGGGGCCACGGGCCACGAGCAGTACTTC.